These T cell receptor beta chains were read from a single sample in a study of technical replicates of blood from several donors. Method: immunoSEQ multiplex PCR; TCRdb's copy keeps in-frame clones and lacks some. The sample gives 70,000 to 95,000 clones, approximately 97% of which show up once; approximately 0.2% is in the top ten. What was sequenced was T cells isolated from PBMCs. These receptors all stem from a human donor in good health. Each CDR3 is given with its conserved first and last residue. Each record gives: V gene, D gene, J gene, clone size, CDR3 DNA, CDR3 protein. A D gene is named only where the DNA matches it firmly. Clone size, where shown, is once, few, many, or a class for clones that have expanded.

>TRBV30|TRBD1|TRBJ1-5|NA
TGTGCCTGGAGTGCCGAACAGACAGGGGCTCAGCCCCAGCATTTT
CAWSAEQTGAQPQHF
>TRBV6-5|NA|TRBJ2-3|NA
TGTGCCAGCAGTTACGGGGGGACAGATACGCAGTATTTT
CASSYGGTDTQYF
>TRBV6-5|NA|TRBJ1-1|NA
TGTGCCAGCAGTTATTACGGGAACACTGAAGCTTTCTTT
CASSYYGNTEAFF
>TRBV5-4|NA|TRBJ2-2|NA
TGTGCCTCCCACCAAGGGGGCACCGGGGAGCTGTTTTTT
CASHQGGTGELFF
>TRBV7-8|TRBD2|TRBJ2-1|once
TGTGCCAGCAGGCCTCTAGCGGGAGAGGTGGATGAGCAGTTCTTC
CASRPLAGEVDEQFF
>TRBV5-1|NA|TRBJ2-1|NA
TGCGCCAGCAGCTTGGATACCTACAATGAGCAGTTCTTC
CASSLDTYNEQFF
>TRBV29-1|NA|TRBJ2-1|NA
TGCAGCGTTCTACCCGCGCTGAATCGCAATGAGCAGTTCTTC
CSVLPALNRNEQFF
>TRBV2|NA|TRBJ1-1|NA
TGTGCCAGCACTGCTCAGGGTCGGGACACTGAAGCTTTCTTT
CASTAQGRDTEAFF
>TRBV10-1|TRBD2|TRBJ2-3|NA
TGCGCCAGCAGTGAGTCGGAGTTTAGGCTAGCGGGAGATACGCAGTATTTT
CASSESEFRLAGDTQYF
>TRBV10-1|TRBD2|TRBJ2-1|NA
TGCGCCAGCATTAGGACTAGATCGGATGAGCAGTTCTTC
CASIRTRSDEQFF
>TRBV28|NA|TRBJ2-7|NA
TGTGCCAGCAGTGGCGTAGAGGGACTCGAGCAGTACTTC
CASSGVEGLEQYF
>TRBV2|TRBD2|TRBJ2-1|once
TGTGCCAGCAGTGAGAGGGAGCGGGAGGAGTACAATGAGCAGTTCTTC
CASSEREREEYNEQFF
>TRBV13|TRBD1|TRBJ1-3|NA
TGTGCCAGCAGCTTGACAGGGGCAAGCTCTGGAAACACCATATATTTT
CASSLTGASSGNTIYF
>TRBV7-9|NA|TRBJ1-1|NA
TGTGCCAGCAGCTTCAGGACTGAAGCTTTCTTT
CASSFRTEAFF
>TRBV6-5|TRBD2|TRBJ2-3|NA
TGTGCCAGCGGGATAGCGGGAGGAGGAGCAGATACGCAGTATTTT
CASGIAGGGADTQYF
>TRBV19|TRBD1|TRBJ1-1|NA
TGTGCCAGTAGTATACTTCTAATGACAGGGGTGGTTGAAGCTTTCTTT
CASSILLMTGVVEAFF
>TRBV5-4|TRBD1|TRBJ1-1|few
TGTGCCAGCAGCTGGGACAGCAACACTGAAGCTTTCTTT
CASSWDSNTEAFF
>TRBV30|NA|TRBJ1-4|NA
TGTGCCTGGGCAGATTCGGGGGGGACTGAAAAACTGTTTTTT
CAWADSGGTEKLFF
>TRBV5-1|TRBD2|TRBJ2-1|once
TGCGCCAGCAGCTCTAGCGGTCATATCAATGAGCAGTTCTTC
CASSSSGHINEQFF
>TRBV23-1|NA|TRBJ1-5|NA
TGCGCCAGCAGTCAATCCCAGTATAGCAATCAGCCCCAGCATTTT
CASSQSQYSNQPQHF
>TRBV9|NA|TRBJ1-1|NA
TGTGCCAGCAGCGGTACAGGGACGAATGAAGCTTTCTTT
CASSGTGTNEAFF
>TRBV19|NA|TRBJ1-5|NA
TGTGCCAGTAGTATTGGAGCCACCTCGATGAATCAGCCCCAGCATTTT
CASSIGATSMNQPQHF
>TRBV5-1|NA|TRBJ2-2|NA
TGCGCCAGCAGCTTGGATCCTGTCATCACTGGGGAGCTGTTTTTT
CASSLDPVITGELFF
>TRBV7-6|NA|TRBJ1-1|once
TGTGCCAGCAGCCGTTACAGGAACACTGAAGCTTTCTTT
CASSRYRNTEAFF
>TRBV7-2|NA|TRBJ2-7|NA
TGTGCCAGCAGCTTAGCGTCAACGGGAGAGGGATGGTATTTC
CASSLASTGEGWYF
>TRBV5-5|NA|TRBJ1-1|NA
TGTGCCAGCAGCTCATATGACAGTGGGGGCTATGGAGCTTTCTTT
CASSSYDSGGYGAFF
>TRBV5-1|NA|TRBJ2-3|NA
TGCGCCAGCAGGTCGGACAAGTCTAGCACAGATACGCAGTATTTT
CASRSDKSSTDTQYF
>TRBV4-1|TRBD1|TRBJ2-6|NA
TGCGCCAGCAGCCAAGATAGGGGACAGAGGTCCTCTGGGGCCAACGTCCTGACTTTC
CASSQDRGQRSSGANVLTF
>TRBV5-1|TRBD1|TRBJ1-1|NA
TGCGCCAGCAGCTTGGGAACCGGGACAGTCGAAACTTTCTTT
CASSLGTGTVETFF
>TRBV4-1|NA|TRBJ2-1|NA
TGCGCCAGCAGCCAAGTAGCGCACGGGCCCAGCTTTGGGCAGTTCTTC
CASSQVAHGPSFGQFF
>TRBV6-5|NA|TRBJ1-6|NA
TGTGCCAGCAGTTACTGGACATCGCGTCCTACACCCCTCCACTTT
CASSYWTSRPTPLHF
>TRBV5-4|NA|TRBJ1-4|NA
TGTGCCAGCAGCCAAGGAGGGTGGCAAGGCGAAAAACTGTTTTTT
CASSQGGWQGEKLFF
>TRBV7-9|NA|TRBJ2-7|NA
TGTGCCAGCAGCCCCCTGATCCGGACTTCCTCCTACGAGCAGTACTTC
CASSPLIRTSSYEQYF
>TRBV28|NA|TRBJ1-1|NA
TGTGCCAGCAGTCCCCCCCAGGGGAGAGGAGCTTTCTTT
CASSPPQGRGAFF
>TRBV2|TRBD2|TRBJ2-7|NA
TGTGCCAGCAGTGAATCTAGCGGGAGTTCCTACGAGCAGTACTTC
CASSESSGSSYEQYF
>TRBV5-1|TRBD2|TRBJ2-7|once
TGCGCCAGCAGTGCGCGACTAGCGGGAGTCTACGAGCAGTACTTC
CASSARLAGVYEQYF
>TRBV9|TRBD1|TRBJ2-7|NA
TGTGCCAGCAGCGTAGGAGGGACAGTCTCCTACGAGCAGTACTTC
CASSVGGTVSYEQYF
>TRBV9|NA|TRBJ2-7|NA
TGTGCCAGCAGCGTCTCGCAGGGGTTTGGCGAGCAGTACTTC
CASSVSQGFGEQYF
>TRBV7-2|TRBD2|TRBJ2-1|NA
TGTGCCAGCAGCTTAGTCGTTTCGGGACTAGTGGGTCCCGAGCAGTTCTTC
CASSLVVSGLVGPEQFF
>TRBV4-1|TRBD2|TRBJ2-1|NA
TGCGCCAGCAGCCAGTTCGGGACTAGCGGGAGCGGTGAGCAGTTCTTC
CASSQFGTSGSGEQFF
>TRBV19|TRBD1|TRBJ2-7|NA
TGTGCCAGTAGTCCTGTTGGACAGGCCTACGAGCAGTACTTC
CASSPVGQAYEQYF
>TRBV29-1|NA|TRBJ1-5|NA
TGCAGCGTTTCGGGACTAAGCAATCAGCCCCAGCATTTT
CSVSGLSNQPQHF
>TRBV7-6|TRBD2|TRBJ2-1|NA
TGTGCCAGCAGCCGATATCTAGCGGGAGTGTCCTACAATGAGCAGTTCTTC
CASSRYLAGVSYNEQFF
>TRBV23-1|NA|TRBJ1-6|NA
TGCGCCAGCAGACCCCCGAACGAGAATTCACCCCTCCACTTT
CASRPPNENSPLHF
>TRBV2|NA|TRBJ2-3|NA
TGTGCCAGCAGTGAAGTGAGGACTTTCACAGATACGCAGTATTTT
CASSEVRTFTDTQYF
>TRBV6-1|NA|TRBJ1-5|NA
TGTGCCAGCATACAGGGATATAGCAATCAGCCCCAGCATTTT
CASIQGYSNQPQHF
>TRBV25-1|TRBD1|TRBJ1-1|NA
TGTGCCAGCAGTGTGACAGGGCCAACGAACACTGAAGCTTTCTTT
CASSVTGPTNTEAFF
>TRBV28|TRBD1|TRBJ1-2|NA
TGTGCCAGCAGCCAGGGGGTGGGGGCTAACTATGGCTACACCTTC
CASSQGVGANYGYTF
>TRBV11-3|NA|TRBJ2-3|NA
TGTGCCAGCAGCCAACAAGATACGCAGTATTTT
CASSQQDTQYF
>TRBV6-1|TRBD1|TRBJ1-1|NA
TGTGCCAGCAGTGAAGACGGGACAGGGAACACTGAAGCTTTCTTT
CASSEDGTGNTEAFF
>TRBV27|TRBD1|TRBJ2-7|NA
TGTGCCAGCAGTTCCACAGGGGGCCCTGACTACGAGCAGTACTTC
CASSSTGGPDYEQYF
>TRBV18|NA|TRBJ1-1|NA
TGTGCCAGCTCACCACCGTTGGGGGGGTACAGCACTGAAGCTTTCTTT
CASSPPLGGYSTEAFF
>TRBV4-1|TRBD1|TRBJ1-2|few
TGCGCCAGCAGCCAAGTGGGGTTCGGGACAGGGTTGAATGGCTACACCTTC
CASSQVGFGTGLNGYTF
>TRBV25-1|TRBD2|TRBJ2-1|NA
TGTGCCAGCAGGGTTAGCGGGGGGGCCGTCAATGAGCAGTTCTTC
CASRVSGGAVNEQFF
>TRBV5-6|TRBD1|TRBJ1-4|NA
TGTGCCAGCAGCTTACAGGGGGTTCATGAAAAACTGTTTTTT
CASSLQGVHEKLFF
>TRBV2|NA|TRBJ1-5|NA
TGTGCCAGCAGTTATACAGGGCCTCAGCCCCAGCATTTT
CASSYTGPQPQHF